This paragraph reports one T cell receptor beta chain. This sample is drawn from a study of blood T cell repertoires in COVID-19. Whole-study context: Researchers got acute and convalescent COVID-19 samples from the United States, Italy and Spain.

The CDR3 runs to 14 residues. V shed 5 bases, J shed 4 bases, and the junction held 6 bases outside the gene matches. CDR1 and CDR2 from the germline V gene are MDHEN and SYDVKM. Enrollees, about 18 to 95 years old, lived in approximately 25 US areas. Allocation to cohorts depended on clinical history reported by the participants. How the authors handled the data: Cell counts per sample came from amplifying reference gene primers. Sequencing was performed with immunoSEQ multiplex PCR; in TCRdb, only in-frame clones are kept and a portion is missing. The V and J calls and the clone size are those of that table, but D and trimming were determined from the DNA. The sample has roughly 160,000 clones, approximately 86% seen once.

Sequencing was done on a sample of PBMCs or T cells enriched from blood (not recorded which). The chain uses TRBV28 and TRBJ1-2, with 8 bases matching TRBD1. The receptor was isolated from a man aged 55 to 70 who had recovered from COVID-19. The CDR3 bases are TGTGCCAGCAGTCCGGGACAGGCCTCCTATGGCTACACCTTC. Its protein product is CASSPGQASYGYTF.